One sample yielded the 21 T cell receptor beta chains listed below, sequenced in a study of cytomegalovirus exposure and HLA in healthy donors. The primer mix had 60 Vbeta and 13 Jbeta primers. Profiled with immunoSEQ multiplex PCR; TCRdb holds only in-frame clones, not every one. This sample has more than 95,000 clones, with around 80% found just once. The sample comprised PBMCs. The receptors were gathered from a woman aged 25 to 39 in good health and CMV-seronegative.

This clone has only a few counts. The V gene is TRBV6-1, the J gene TRBJ2-7; TRBD2 matches 9 bases. V shed 4 bases and J 2 bases; nucleotides not matched to a gene: 12. This CDR3 has 17 amino acids. Per germline, CDR1 MNHNS and CDR2 SASEGT. DNA of the CDR3: TGTGCCAGCAGTGGACCACTAGCGGGCAGGACCACCTACGAGCAGTACTTC. It translates to CASSGPLAGRTTYEQYF.

This clone was seen once. The chain links TRBV18 to TRBJ1-3; 7 bases agree with TRBD1. Germline assignment: CDR1 KGHSH and CDR2 LQKENI. After removal of 3 bases from V and 2 bases from J, the junction contained 10 bases not matched to a gene. The CDR3 length is 17 residues. CDR3 sequence reads: CASSPEPGTAAGNTIYF. The CDR3 DNA is TGTGCCAGCTCACCGGAACCAGGGACAGCAGCTGGAAACACCATATATTTT. Combining the CDR3 with reference TRBV18 and TRBJ1-3 gives the whole variable domain NAGVMQNPRHLVRRRGQEARLRCSPMKGHSHVYWYRQLPEEGLKFMVYLQKENIIDESGMPKERFSAEFPKEGPSILRIQQVVRGDSAAYFCASSPEPGTAAGNTIYFGEGSWLTVV.

This chain joins TRBV7-2 and TRBJ2-1; TRBD2 matches 7 bases. From germline, CDR1 is SGHTA and CDR2 FQGNSA. V lost 1 base to trimming and J lost 3 bases; unmatched junction nucleotides: 3. There are 15 residues in the CDR3. For the CDR3, the DNA is TGTGCCAGCAGCTTAGGGCGGGAGCTCTACAATGAGCAGTTCTTC. Amino acid sequence: CASSLGRELYNEQFF. Combining the CDR3 with reference TRBV7-2 and TRBJ2-1 gives the whole variable domain GAGVSQSPSNKVTEKGKDVELRCDPISGHTALYWYRQSLGQGLEFLIYFQGNSAPDKSGLPSDRFSAERTGGSVSTLTIQRTQQEDSAVYLCASSLGRELYNEQFFGPGTRLTVL.

This rearrangement joins TRBV4-2 to TRBJ2-7; possible D gene TRBD1, 5 bases. V lost 0 bases and J lost 3, with 9 bases in between. In germline, CDR1 is LGHNA, CDR2 YNFKEQ. The CDR3 loop spans 14 amino acids. The CDR3 region has the DNA TGTGCCAGCAGCCAAGATCTGCAGGGCTACGAGCAGTACTTC. This sequence encodes CASSQDLQGYEQYF.

With regard to this clone: At one end the junction does not follow the germline gene, possibly because of a read error. J is TRBJ1-1 and V is TRBV7-7; D unresolved. The CDR3 runs to 13 residues. CDR1 is SSHAT and CDR2 is FNYEAQ in the germline V gene (reference sequence). Here the CDR3 DNA reads TGTGCTAGCAGCCTAACAGTGAACACTGAAGCTTTCTTT. Translated: CASSLTVNTEAFF.

This chain connects TRBV6-1 to TRBJ1-6; 9 bases fit TRBD1. The germline V gene encodes CDR1 MNHNS and CDR2 SASEGT. There are 13 residues in the CDR3. V trimming: 3 bases; J trimming: 10 bases; junction bases outside the gene matches: 1. This chain's CDR3 is CASSEDRGSPLHF. As DNA, the CDR3 is TGTGCCAGCAGTGAGGACAGGGGATCACCCCTCCACTTT.

As concerns this clone: This specimen includes other DNA sequences encoding the same CDR3. V is TRBV7-2 and J is TRBJ1-1; no clear D gene. Germline V gene lookup returns CDR1 SGHTA and CDR2 FQGNSA. Trimming pared 4 bases from V and 4 bases from J, leaving 16 bases between. This CDR3 comprises 15 residues. CDR3 sequence (DNA): TGTGCCAGCAGCTGGACGGGCGGGTTGCGCACTGAAGCTTTCTTT. This translates into CASSWTGGLRTEAFF.

This clone appeared a single time. V gene TRBV12-5 combines with J gene TRBJ2-7; 9 nucleotides align to TRBD1. Germline-derived CDR1 and CDR2 are LGHNT and FRNRAP. The V gene end was trimmed by 7 bases and the J gene end by 10 bases; junction bases not matched to a gene: 11. The CDR3 totals 13 residues. CDR3 sequence (DNA): TGTGCTAGTGCCTTGGGACAGGGAATTCGACAGTACTTC. This encodes CASALGQGIRQYF. Using reference TRBV12-5 and TRBJ2-7 for the parts outside the CDR3, the full variable domain is DARVTQTPRHKVTEMGQEVTMRCQPILGHNTVFWYRQTMMQGLELLAYFRNRAPLDDSGMPKDRFSAEMPDATLATLKIQPSEPRDSAVYFCASALGQGIRQYFGPGTRLTVT.

V gene TRBV6-5 combines with J gene TRBJ1-5; D gene uncertain. There are 13 residues in the CDR3. Germline V gene data show CDR1 as MNHEY and CDR2 as SVGAGI. The ends were cut back, 0 bases at V and 9 bases at J, with 9 bases in the middle. As DNA, the CDR3 is TGTGCCAGCAGTTACTCGAGGCGGGGGCCCCAGCATTTT. It specifies CASSYSRRGPQHF.

The chain uses TRBV11-2 and TRBJ1-2; D gene unclear. Trimming removed 1 base at V and 5 bases at J, with 17 bases between. Germline CDR1 and CDR2: SGHAT and FQNNGV. This CDR3 contains 16 residues. CDR3 DNA: TGTGCCAGCAGCTTAGCCCGCCTATTACCTGAGTATGGCTACACCTTC. Protein: CASSLARLLPEYGYTF.

The V gene is TRBV9, the J gene TRBJ1-2; the match to TRBD1 covers 9 bases. The CDR3 sequence is 15 residues long. After removal of 2 bases from V and 4 bases from J, the junction contained 6 bases not matched to a gene. Germline V gives CDR1 SGDLS, CDR2 YYNGEE. The CDR3 nucleotides read TGTGCCAGCAGCGTCCGGGACAGGGAAACCTATGGCTACACCTTC. This gives the protein CASSVRDRETYGYTF.

The chain uses TRBV9 and TRBJ2-2; D not certain. This CDR3 has 16 amino acids. Deletions cut 0 bases from V and 0 bases from J, with 9 bases between. From germline, CDR1 is SGDLS and CDR2 YYNGEE. CDR3 DNA sequence: TGTGCCAGCAGCGTAGCTCGAACAGCGAACACCGGGGAGCTGTTTTTT. Residues: CASSVARTANTGELFF.

The chain employs TRBV5-1 and TRBJ1-2; D is uncertain. V lost 0 bases and J 4 bases, leaving 4 bases between the germline ends. Germline assignment: CDR1 SGHRS and CDR2 YFSETQ. This CDR3 is built from 12 residues. CDR3 sequence (DNA): TGCGCCAGCAGCTTGGACTCCTATGGCTACACCTTC. Protein: CASSLDSYGYTF.

The rearrangement joins TRBV6-5 to TRBJ1-4; 9 positions match TRBD1. The trim removed 5 bases at V and 7 bases at J, leaving 8 bases unmatched. Germline CDR1 reads MNHEY; CDR2 reads SVGAGI. The CDR3 is made up of 15 amino acids. For the CDR3, the DNA is TGTGCCAGCAGTCCTACAGGGGGCTTTGGTGAAAAACTGTTTTTT. Its translation is CASSPTGGFGEKLFF.

The chain recombines TRBV7-9 with TRBJ2-1; D uncertain. This CDR3 is 13 amino acids long. Between the trimmed V and J ends, which lost 3 bases and 8 bases, there was a span of 11 bases. Germline V gene lookup returns CDR1 SEHNR and CDR2 FQNEAQ (reference sequence). DNA of the CDR3: TGTGCCAGCAGCTTGAATAGCTTCCATGAGCAGTTCTTC. Protein sequence: CASSLNSFHEQFF.

The rearrangement links TRBV11-3 to TRBJ1-1; possibly TRBD1 for D (5 bases). CDR1 and CDR2 (germline): SGHNT, YENEEA. This CDR3 contains 15 residues. Trimming left V 5 bases short and J 2 bases short, with 15 bases between. The CDR3 coding sequence is TGTGCCAGCAGCCTGGGGTCGGACATAAACACTGAAGCTTTCTTT. Its protein is CASSLGSDINTEAFF.

This chain links TRBV4-1 with TRBJ2-4, with D possibly TRBD2 on 6 matching bases. Germline V gene lookup returns CDR1 MGHRA and CDR2 YSYEKL. Trimming stripped 9 bases from V and 0 bases from J, with 12 bases between. CDR3 length equals 14 residues. The chain's CDR3 is CASGEVLAKNIQYF. The CDR3 coding sequence is TGCGCCAGTGGGGAGGTCCTAGCCAAAAACATTCAGTACTTC.

V usage is TRBV6-6 and J usage is TRBJ1-2; 7 nucleotides agree with TRBD1. V was clipped by 5 bases and J by 2 bases; unmatched bases: 5. The CDR3 is 14 residues long. In germline, CDR1 is MNHNY, CDR2 SVGAGI (reference sequence). In DNA form, the CDR3 reads TGTGCCAGCAGTGGGTCGGGACAGAACTATGGCTACACCTTC. Protein sequence: CASSGSGQNYGYTF.

This clone was counted only a few times. The rearrangement uses TRBV9 and TRBJ2-2, with 9 nucleotides matching TRBD2. Trimming cost V 0 bases and J 5 bases; bases outside gene matches: 5. CDR1 SGDLS and CDR2 YYNGEE come from the germline V gene. The CDR3 spans 16 residues. The CDR3 sequence: CASSVGGRARTGELFF. The CDR3 region has the DNA TGTGCCAGCAGCGTAGGCGGGAGGGCCAGGACCGGGGAGCTGTTTTTT.

The chain carries TRBV19 and TRBJ2-1; TRBD2 agrees at 13 bases. V dropped 4 bases and J dropped 6; count of bases not matched to a gene: 9. CDR3 length equals 17 residues. In germline, CDR1 is LNHDA, CDR2 SQIVND (reference sequence). The CDR3 reads CASSRYGLAGVSNEQFF. In DNA form, the CDR3 reads TGTGCCAGTAGTAGATATGGACTAGCGGGAGTGAGCAATGAGCAGTTCTTC.

Of note for this clone: The junction differs from germline at one of its ends, possibly a read error. This chain joins TRBV7-9 and TRBJ2-6; no definite D call. Germline V gives CDR1 SEHNR, CDR2 FQNEAQ (reference sequence). The CDR3 contains 15 residues. The CDR3 coding sequence is TGTTCCAGCAGCCTTCGTAGCTCTGGGGCCAACGTCCTGACTTTC. It specifies CSSSLRSSGANVLTF.